This T cell receptor beta chain was sequenced for a study of blood T cell repertoires in COVID-19. Here immunoSEQ multiplex PCR was the method, and the copy in TCRdb shows in-frame clones only, minus some. The sample shows 150,000 to 200,000 clones, around 92% of them seen only once. CDR3 length equals 15 residues. In germline, CDR1 is MRHNA, CDR2 SNTAGT. V lost 0 bases and J 8 bases, leaving 14 bases between the germline ends. The sequenced sample was peripheral blood. This chain uses TRBV6-4 with TRBJ2-1; D not certain. This clonotype originated in a man aged 25 to 40 with COVID-19, enrolled during active disease. CDR3 in DNA: TGTGCCAGCAGTGACTCATTAAGAGCGATGGATGAGCAGTTCTTC. This encodes CASSDSLRAMDEQFF.